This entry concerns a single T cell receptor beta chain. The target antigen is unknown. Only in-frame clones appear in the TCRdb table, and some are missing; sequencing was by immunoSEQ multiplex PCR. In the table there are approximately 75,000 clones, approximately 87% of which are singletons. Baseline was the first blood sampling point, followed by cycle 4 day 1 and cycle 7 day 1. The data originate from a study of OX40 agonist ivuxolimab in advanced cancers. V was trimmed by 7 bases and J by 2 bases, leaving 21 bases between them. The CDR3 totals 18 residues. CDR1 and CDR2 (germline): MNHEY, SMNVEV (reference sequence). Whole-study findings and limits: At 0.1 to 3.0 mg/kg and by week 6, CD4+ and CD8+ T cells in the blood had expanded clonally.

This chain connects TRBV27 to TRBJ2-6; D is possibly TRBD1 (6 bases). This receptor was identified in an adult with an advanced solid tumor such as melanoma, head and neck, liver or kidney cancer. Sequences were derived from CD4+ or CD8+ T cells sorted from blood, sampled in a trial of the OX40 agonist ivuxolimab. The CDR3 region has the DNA TGTGCCAGCACCCCCTGGGGGCAAACAGGGCCTGGGGCCAACGTCCTGACTTTC. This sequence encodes CASTPWGQTGPGANVLTF.